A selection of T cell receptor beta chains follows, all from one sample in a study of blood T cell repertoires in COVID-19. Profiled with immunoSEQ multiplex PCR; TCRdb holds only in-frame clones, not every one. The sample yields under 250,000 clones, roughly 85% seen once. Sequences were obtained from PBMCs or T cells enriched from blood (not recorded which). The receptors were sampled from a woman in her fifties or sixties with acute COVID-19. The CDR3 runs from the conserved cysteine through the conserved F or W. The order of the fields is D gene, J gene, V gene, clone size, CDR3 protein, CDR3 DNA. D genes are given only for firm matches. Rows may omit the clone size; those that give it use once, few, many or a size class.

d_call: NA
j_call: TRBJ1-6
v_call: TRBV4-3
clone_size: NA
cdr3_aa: CASSQDRGNSPLHF
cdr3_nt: TGCGCCAGCAGCCAAGATCGGGGTAATTCACCCCTCCACTTT

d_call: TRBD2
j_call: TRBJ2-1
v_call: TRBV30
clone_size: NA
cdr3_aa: CAWSVLAASSYNEQFF
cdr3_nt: TGTGCCTGGAGTGTACTAGCGGCGAGCTCCTACAATGAGCAGTTCTTC

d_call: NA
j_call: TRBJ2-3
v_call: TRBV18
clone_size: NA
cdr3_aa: CASSPQRGTDTQYF
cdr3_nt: TGTGCCAGCTCACCTCAGCGGGGCACAGATACGCAGTATTTT

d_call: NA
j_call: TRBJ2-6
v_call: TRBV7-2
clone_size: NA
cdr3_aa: CASSTYRAGANVLTF
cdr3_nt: TGTGCCAGCAGCACATACAGGGCTGGGGCCAACGTCCTGACTTTC

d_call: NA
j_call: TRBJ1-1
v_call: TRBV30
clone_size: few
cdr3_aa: CAWSALRGRGEAFF
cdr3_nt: TGTGCCTGGAGCGCCCTCAGGGGACGAGGTGAAGCTTTCTTT

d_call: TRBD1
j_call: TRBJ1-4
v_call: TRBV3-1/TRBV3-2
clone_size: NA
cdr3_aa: CASSRTGGSNEKLFF
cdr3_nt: TGTGCCAGCAGCCGAACAGGGGGCTCTAATGAAAAACTGTTTTTT

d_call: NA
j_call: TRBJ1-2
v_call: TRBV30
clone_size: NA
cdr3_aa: CAWSRRDSYGYTF
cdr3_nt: TGTGCCTGGTCACGCCGGGACTCCTATGGCTACACCTTC

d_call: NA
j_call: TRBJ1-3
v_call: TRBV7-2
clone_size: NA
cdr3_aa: CASSPQISGNTIYF
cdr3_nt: TGTGCCAGCAGCCCCCAAATTTCTGGAAACACCATATATTTT

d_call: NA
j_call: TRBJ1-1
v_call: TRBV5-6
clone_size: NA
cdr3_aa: CASSLGAARIAFF
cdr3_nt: TGTGCCAGCAGCTTGGGGGCAGCACGAATTGCTTTCTTT

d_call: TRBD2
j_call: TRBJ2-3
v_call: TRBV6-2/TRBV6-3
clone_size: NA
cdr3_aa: CASSYRSVAGATDTQYF
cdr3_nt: TGTGCCAGCAGTTACCGCTCGGTAGCGGGGGCAACAGATACGCAGTATTTT

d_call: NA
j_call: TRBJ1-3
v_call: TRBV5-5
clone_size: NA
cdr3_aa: CASSLMGRSSGNTIYF
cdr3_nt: TGTGCCAGCAGCTTGATGGGGAGATCGTCTGGAAACACCATATATTTT

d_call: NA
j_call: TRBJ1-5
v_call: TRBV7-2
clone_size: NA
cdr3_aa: CASSFDSINQPQHF
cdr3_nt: TGTGCCAGCAGCTTTGACAGCATCAATCAGCCCCAGCATTTT

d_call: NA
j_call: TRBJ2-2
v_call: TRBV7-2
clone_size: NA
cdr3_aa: CASSLGMGQGGGELFF
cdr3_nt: TGTGCCAGCAGCTTAGGCATGGGGCAGGGTGGCGGGGAGCTGTTTTTT

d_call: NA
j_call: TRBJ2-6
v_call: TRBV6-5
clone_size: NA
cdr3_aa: CATQGSGANVLTF
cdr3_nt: TGTGCAACCCAGGGTTCAGGGGCCAACGTCCTGACTTTC

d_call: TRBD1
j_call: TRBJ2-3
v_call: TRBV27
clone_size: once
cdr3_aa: CASMYRGSDTQYF
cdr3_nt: TGTGCCAGCATGTACAGGGGTAGTGATACGCAGTATTTT

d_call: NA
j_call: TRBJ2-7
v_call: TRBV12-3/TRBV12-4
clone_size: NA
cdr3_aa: CASSSPPVAEQYF
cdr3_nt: TGTGCCAGCAGTTCCCCGCCGGTAGCGGAGCAGTACTTC

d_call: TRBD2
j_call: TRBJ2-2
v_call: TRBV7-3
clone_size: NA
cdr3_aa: CASSPRAGVITGELFF
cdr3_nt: TGTGCCAGCAGCCCCAGGGCGGGGGTGATCACCGGGGAGCTGTTTTTT

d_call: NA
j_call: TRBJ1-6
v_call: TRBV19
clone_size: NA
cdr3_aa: CASTMGASHSPLHF
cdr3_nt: TGTGCCAGTACCATGGGAGCGAGCCATTCACCCCTCCACTTT

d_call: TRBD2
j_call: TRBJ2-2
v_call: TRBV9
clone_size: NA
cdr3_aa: CASNGGANTGELFF
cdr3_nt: TGTGCCAGTAACGGGGGGGCGAACACCGGGGAGCTGTTTTTT

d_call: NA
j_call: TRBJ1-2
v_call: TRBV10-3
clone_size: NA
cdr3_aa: CAISESPGYGYTF
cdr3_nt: TGTGCCATCAGTGAGTCTCCAGGCTATGGCTACACCTTC

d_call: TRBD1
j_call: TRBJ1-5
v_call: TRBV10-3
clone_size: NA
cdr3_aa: CAISESQGAGQPQHF
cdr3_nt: TGTGCCATCAGTGAGTCTCAGGGGGCCGGTCAGCCCCAGCATTTT

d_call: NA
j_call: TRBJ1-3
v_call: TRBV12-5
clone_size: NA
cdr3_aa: CASGSVASGNTIYF
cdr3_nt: TGTGCTAGTGGCAGCGTTGCCTCTGGAAACACCATATATTTT

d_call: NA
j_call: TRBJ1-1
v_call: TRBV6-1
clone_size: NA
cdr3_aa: CASSENEGKTEAFF
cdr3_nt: TGTGCCAGCAGTGAAAACGAGGGTAAAACTGAAGCTTTCTTT

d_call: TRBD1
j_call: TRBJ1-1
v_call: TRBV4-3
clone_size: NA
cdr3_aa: CASSRIDRGGNTEAFF
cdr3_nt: TGCGCCAGCAGCCGCATCGACAGGGGAGGGAACACTGAAGCTTTCTTT

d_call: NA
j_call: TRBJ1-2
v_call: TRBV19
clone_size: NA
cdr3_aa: CASSIDPQGSYSGYTF
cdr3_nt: TGTGCCAGTAGTATAGATCCCCAGGGGAGCTATTCGGGCTACACCTTC

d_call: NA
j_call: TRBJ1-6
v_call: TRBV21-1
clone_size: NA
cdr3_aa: CASSKYCWREPLHF
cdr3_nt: TGTGCCAGCAGCAAATACTGCTGGCGGGAGCCCCTCCACTTT

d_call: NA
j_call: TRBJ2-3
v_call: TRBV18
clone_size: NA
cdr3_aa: CASSPISTDTQYF
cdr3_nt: TGTGCCAGCTCACCTATCTCCACAGATACGCAGTATTTT

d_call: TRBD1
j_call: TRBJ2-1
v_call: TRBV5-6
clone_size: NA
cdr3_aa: CASSVEQGSRYNEQFF
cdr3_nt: TGTGCCAGCAGCGTCGAACAGGGGTCGCGCTACAATGAGCAGTTCTTC

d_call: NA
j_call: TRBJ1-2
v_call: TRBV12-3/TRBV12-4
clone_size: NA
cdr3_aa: CASLANNYGYTF
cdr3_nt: TGTGCCAGCTTAGCTAATAACTATGGCTACACCTTC

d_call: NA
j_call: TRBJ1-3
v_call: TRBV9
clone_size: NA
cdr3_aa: CASSVAGSGNTIYF
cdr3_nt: TGTGCCAGCAGCGTAGCAGGGTCTGGAAACACCATATATTTT

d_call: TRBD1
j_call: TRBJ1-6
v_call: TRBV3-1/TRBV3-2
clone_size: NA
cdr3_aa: CASSQGDRDSPLHF
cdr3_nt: TGTGCCAGCAGCCAAGGGGACAGGGATTCACCCCTCCACTTT

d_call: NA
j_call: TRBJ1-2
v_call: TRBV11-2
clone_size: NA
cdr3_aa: CASSSLPGYTF
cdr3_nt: TGTGCCAGCAGCTCTCTACCAGGCTACACCTTC

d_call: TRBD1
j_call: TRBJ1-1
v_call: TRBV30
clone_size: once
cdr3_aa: CAWRPPGGAFF
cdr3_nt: TGTGCCTGGAGACCTCCAGGGGGAGCTTTCTTT

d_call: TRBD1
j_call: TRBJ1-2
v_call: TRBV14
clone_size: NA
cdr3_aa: CASSQVRDREWYGYTF
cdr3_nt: TGTGCCAGCAGCCAAGTCCGGGACAGGGAATGGTATGGCTACACCTTC

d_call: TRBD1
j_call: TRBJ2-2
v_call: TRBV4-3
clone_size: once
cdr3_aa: CASSQALWGQGDTGELFF
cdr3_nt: TGCGCCAGCAGCCAAGCTTTATGGGGACAGGGAGACACCGGGGAGCTGTTTTTT

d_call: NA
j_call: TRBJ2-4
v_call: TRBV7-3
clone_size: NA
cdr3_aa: CASSSPSRGKNIQYF
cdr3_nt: TGTGCCAGCAGCTCTCCCTCTCGGGGCAAAAACATTCAGTACTTC

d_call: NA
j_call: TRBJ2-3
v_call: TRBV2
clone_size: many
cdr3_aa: CASSVEGSRTDTQYF
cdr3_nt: TGTGCCAGCAGTGTGGAGGGTTCGCGCACAGATACGCAGTATTTT

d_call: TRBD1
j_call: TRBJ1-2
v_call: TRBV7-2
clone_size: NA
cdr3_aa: CASSPRTGNRGYTF
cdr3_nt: TGTGCCAGCAGCCCCCGGACAGGGAATCGGGGCTACACCTTC

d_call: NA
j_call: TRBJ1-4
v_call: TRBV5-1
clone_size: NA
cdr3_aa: CASSRQEPEGEKLFF
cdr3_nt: TGCGCCAGCAGCCGCCAGGAGCCGGAGGGGGAAAAACTGTTTTTT

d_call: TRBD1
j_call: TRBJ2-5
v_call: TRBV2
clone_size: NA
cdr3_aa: CASSTKEGDRGEETQYF
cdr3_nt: TGTGCCAGCAGTACCAAGGAAGGTGACAGGGGGGAAGAGACCCAGTACTTC

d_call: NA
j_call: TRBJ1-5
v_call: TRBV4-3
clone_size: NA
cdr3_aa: CASSHEADRNQPQHF
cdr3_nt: TGCGCCAGCAGCCATGAAGCGGACAGAAATCAGCCCCAGCATTTT

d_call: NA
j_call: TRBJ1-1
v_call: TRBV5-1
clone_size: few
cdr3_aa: CASSPSISVNTEAFF
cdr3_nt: TGCGCCAGCAGCCCCTCGATCAGTGTGAACACTGAAGCTTTCTTT

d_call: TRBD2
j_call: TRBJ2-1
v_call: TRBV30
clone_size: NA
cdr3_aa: CASAGVIRNEQFF
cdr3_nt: TGTGCCTCTGCGGGGGTAATTAGGAATGAGCAGTTCTTC

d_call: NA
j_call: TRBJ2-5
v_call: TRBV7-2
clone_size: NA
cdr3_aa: CASSLGGRVLETQYF
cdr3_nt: TGTGCCAGCAGCTTAGGTGGCAGGGTATTGGAGACCCAGTACTTC

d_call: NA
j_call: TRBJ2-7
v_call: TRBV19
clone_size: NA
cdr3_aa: CASSRSKGSYEQYF
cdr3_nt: TGTGCCAGTAGTAGATCCAAGGGGTCCTACGAGCAGTACTTC

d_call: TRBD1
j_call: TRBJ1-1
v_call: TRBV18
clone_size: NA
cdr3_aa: CASMGRDRGVGTEAFF
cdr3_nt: TGTGCCAGCATGGGACGGGACAGGGGTGTTGGCACTGAAGCTTTCTTT

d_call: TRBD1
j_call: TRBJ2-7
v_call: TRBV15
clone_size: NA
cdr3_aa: CATSPTGGLEQYF
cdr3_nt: TGTGCCACCAGTCCGACAGGGGGACTCGAGCAGTACTTC

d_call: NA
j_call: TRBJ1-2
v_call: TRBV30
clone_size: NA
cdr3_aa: CAWSEDISLNYGYTF
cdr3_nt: TGTGCCTGGAGTGAGGACATAAGCTTAAACTATGGCTACACCTTC

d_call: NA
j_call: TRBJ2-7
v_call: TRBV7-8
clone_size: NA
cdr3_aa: CASSLAAAYEQYF
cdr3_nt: TGTGCCAGCAGCTTAGCGGCGGCCTACGAGCAGTACTTC

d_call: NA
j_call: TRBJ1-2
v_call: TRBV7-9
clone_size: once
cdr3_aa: CASSLVPPLDSYGYTF
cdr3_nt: TGTGCCAGCAGCTTAGTACCCCCTTTGGACAGCTATGGCTACACCTTC

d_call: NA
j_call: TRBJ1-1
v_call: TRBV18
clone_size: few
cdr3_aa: CASSSLRNTEAFF
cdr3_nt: TGTGCCAGCTCATCCCTGAGGAACACTGAAGCTTTCTTT

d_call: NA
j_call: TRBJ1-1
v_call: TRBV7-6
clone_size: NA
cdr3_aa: CASTRDMNTEAFF
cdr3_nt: TGTGCCAGCACGCGGGATATGAACACTGAAGCTTTCTTT

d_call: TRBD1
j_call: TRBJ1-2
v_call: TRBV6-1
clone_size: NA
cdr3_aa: CASSEMGQGFYGYTF
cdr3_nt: TGTGCCAGCAGTGAAATGGGACAGGGGTTCTATGGCTACACCTTC

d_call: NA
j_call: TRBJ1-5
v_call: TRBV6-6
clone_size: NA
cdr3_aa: CASSPHEGSRVPQHF
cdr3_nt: TGTGCCAGCAGCCCCCATGAAGGTTCCCGGGTGCCCCAGCATTTT

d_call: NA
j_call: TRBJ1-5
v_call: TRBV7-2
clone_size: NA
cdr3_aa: CASSLEKSGQPQHF
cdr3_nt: TGTGCCAGCAGCTTAGAGAAGAGCGGGCAGCCCCAGCATTTT

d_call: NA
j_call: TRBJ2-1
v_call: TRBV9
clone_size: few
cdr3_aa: CASSVEDSSYNEQFF
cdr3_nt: TGTGCCAGCAGCGTAGAGGACAGCTCCTACAATGAGCAGTTCTTC

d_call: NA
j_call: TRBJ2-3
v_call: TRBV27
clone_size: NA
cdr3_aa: CASSTRGLKGGGPADTQYF
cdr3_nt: TGTGCCAGCAGTACTAGGGGCCTGAAGGGGGGGGGCCCCGCAGATACGCAGTATTTT

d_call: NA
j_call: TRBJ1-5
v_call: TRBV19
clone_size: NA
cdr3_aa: CASSTLDPGYRQPQHF
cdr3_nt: TGTGCCAGTAGTACGCTCGACCCAGGGTACCGTCAGCCCCAGCATTTT

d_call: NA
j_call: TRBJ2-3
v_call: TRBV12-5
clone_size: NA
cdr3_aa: CASAPPGEGTQYF
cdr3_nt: TGTGCTAGTGCCCCCCCGGGTGAGGGTACGCAGTATTTT

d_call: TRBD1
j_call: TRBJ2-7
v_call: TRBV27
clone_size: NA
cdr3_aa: CASARGYEQYF
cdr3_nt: TGTGCCAGCGCCAGGGGGTACGAGCAGTACTTC